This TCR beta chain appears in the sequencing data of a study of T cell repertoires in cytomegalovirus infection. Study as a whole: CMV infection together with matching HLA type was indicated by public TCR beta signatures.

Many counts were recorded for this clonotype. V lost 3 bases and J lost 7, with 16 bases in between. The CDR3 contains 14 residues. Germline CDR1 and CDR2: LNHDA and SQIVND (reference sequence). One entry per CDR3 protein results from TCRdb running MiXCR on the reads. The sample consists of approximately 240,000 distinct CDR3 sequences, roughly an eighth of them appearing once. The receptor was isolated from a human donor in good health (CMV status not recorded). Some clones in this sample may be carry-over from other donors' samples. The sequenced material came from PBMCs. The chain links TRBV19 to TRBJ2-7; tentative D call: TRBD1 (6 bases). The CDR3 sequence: CASSIGRVQGEQYF. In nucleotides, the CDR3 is TGTGCCAGTAGTATTGGCAGGGTCCAGGGGGAGCAGTACTTC.